This T cell receptor (beta chain) came from a study of blood T cell repertoires in COVID-19. Germline loops: CDR1 SGHTA, CDR2 FQGNSA. The trim removed 0 bases at V and 5 bases at J, leaving 9 bases unmatched. There are 18 residues in the CDR3. Only in-frame clones appear in the TCRdb table, and some are missing; sequencing was by immunoSEQ multiplex PCR. The data contain 150,000 or so clones, 75% to 85% of them singletons. The chain is built from TRBV7-2 and TRBJ2-5, with TRBD2 identical over 13 bases. The origin of this receptor is a woman between 45 and 65 years old with acute or convalescent COVID-19. What was sequenced was peripheral blood. The CDR3 DNA is TGTGCCAGCAGCTTAGCGCTTACTAGCGGGGGGGCCCGGGAGACCCAGTACTTC. It yields the protein CASSLALTSGGARETQYF.